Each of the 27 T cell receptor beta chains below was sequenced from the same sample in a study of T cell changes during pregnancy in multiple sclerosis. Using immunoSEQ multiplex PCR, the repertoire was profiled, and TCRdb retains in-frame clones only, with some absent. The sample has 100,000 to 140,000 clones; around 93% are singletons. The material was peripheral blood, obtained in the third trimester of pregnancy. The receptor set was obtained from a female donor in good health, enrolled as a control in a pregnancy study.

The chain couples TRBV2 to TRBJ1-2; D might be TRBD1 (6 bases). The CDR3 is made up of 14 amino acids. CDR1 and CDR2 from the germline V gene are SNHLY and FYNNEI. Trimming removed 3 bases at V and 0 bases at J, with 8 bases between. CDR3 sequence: CASSERGPNYGYTF. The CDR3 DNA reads TGTGCCAGCAGTGAGCGGGGGCCTAACTATGGCTACACCTTC. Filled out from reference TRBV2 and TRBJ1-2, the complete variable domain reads EPEVTQTPSHQVTQMGQEVILRCVPISNHLYFYWYRQILGQKVEFLVSFYNNEISEKSEIFDDQFSVERPDGSNFTLKIRSTKLEDSAMYFCASSERGPNYGYTFGSGTRLTVV.

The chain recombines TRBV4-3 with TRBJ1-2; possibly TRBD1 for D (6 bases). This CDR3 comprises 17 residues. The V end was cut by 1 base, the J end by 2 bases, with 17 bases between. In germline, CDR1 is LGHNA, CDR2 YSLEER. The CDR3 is CASSQVGAPDHNYGYTF. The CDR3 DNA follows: TGCGCCAGCAGCCAAGTGGGGGCACCAGATCACAACTATGGCTACACCTTC.

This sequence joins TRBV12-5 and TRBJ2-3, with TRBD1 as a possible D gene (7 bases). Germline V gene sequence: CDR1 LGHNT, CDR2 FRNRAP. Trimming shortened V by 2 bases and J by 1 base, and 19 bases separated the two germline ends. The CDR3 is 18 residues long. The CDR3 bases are TGTGCTAGTGGTTTGCTTGTTTTCCAGGGGGGACGCACAGATACGCAGTATTTT. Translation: CASGLLVFQGGRTDTQYF.

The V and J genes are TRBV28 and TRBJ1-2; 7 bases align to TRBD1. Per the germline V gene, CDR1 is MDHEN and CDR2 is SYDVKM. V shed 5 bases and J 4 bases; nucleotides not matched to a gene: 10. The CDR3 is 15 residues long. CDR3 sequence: CASSLGGGISYGYTF. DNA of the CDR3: TGTGCCAGCAGTCTAGGGGGCGGGATTAGCTATGGCTACACCTTC.

DNA of the CDR3: TGTGCCAGCAGCCCGCAAAAACTACCCACAGATACGCAGTATTTT. This gives the protein CASSPQKLPTDTQYF. The chain employs TRBV13 and TRBJ2-3; D not certain. Germline values: CDR1 PRHDT, CDR2 FYEKMQ (reference sequence). V gave up 5 bases and J gave up 2 bases, with 14 bases separating them. The CDR3 runs 15 residues.

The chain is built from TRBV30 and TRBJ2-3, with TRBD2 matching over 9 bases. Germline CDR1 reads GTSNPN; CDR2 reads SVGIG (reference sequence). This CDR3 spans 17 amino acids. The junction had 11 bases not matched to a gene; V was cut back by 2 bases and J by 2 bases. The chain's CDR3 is CAWSSPVSGGYTDTQYF. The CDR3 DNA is TGTGCCTGGAGTTCCCCCGTTAGCGGGGGCTACACAGATACGCAGTATTTT.

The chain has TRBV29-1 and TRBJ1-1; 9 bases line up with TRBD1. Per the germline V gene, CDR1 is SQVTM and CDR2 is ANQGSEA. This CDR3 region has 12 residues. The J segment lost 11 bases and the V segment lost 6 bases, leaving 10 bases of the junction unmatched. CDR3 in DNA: TGCAGCGTAGTCGGACAGGGGAGATTGGCTTTCTTT. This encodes CSVVGQGRLAFF.

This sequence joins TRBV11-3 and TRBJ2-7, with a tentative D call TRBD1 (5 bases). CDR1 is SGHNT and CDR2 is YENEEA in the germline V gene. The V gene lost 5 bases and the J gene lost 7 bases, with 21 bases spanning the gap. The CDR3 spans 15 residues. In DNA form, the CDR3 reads TGTGCCAGCAGCCCCAGTCCGTCTAAGGGGCGGGAGCAGTACTTC. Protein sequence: CASSPSPSKGREQYF. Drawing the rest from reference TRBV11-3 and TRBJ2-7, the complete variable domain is EAGVVQSPRYKIIEKKQPVAFWCNPISGHNTLYWYLQNLGQGPELLIRYENEEAVDDSQLPKDRFSAERLKGVDSTLKIQPAELGDSAVYLCASSPSPSKGREQYFGPGTRLTVT.

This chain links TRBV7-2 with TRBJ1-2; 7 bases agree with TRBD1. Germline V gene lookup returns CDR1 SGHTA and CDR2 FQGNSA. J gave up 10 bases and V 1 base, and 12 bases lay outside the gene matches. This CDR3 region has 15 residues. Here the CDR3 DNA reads TGTGCCAGCAGCTTAGGTCAGGGGGTCTCGGCCCCCTACACCTTC. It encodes CASSLGQGVSAPYTF.

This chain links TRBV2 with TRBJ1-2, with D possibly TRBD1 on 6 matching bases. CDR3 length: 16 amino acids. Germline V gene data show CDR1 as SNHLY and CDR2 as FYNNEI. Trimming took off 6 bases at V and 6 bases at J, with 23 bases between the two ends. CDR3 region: CASRPGQTLQTDGYTF. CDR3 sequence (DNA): TGTGCCAGCAGACCTGGACAGACCCTCCAAACGGATGGCTACACCTTC.

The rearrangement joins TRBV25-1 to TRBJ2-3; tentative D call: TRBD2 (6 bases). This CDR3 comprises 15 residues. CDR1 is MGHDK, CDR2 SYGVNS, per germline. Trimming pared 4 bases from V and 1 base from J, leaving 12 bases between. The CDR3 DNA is TGTGCCAGCAGTGGGGCTAGCGCGGGCACAGATACGCAGTATTTT. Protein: CASSGASAGTDTQYF.

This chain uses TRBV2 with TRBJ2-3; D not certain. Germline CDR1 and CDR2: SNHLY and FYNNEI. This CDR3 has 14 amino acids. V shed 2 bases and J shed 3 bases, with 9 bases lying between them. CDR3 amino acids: CASSELVPTDTQYF. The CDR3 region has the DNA TGTGCCAGCAGTGAACTAGTCCCGACAGATACGCAGTATTTT.

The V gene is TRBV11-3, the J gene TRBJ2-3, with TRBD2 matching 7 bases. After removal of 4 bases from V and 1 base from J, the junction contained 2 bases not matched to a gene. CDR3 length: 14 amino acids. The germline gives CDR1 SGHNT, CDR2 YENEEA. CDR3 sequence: CASSSGGGTDTQYF. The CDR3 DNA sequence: TGTGCCAGCAGCTCGGGGGGAGGCACAGATACGCAGTATTTT.

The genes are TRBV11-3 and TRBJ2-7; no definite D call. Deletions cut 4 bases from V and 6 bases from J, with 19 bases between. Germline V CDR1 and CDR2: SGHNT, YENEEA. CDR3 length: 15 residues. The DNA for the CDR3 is TGTGCCAGCAGCTCCCACTCTACAGAGCTCAGCGAGCAGTACTTC. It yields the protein CASSSHSTELSEQYF.

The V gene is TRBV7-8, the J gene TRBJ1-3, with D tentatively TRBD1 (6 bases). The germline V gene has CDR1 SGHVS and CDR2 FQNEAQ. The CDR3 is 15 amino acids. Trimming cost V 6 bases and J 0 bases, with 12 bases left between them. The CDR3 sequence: CASRRGQRSGNTIYF. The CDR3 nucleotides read TGTGCCAGCAGAAGAGGACAGCGCTCTGGAAACACCATATATTTT.

CDR3 coding DNA: TGCGCCAGCAGCTTGGAGACTCTTCACTACGAGCAGTACTTC. This codes for CASSLETLHYEQYF. This sequence joins TRBV5-1 and TRBJ2-7; D not certain. The germline gives CDR1 SGHRS, CDR2 YFSETQ. Trimming removed 0 bases from V and 3 bases from J, with 10 bases in between. The CDR3 spans 14 residues.

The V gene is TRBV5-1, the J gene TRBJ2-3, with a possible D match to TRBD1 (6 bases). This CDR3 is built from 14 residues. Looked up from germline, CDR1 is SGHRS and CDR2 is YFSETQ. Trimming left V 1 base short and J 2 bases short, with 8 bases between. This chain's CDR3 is CASSLRTATDTQYF. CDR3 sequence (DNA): TGCGCCAGCAGCTTGAGGACAGCCACAGATACGCAGTATTTT.

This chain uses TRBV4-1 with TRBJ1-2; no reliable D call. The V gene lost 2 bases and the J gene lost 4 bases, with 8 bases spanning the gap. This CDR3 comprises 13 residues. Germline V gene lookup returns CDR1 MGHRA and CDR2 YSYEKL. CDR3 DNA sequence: TGCGCCAGCAGCCAAAGTGGTAGCTATGGCTACACCTTC. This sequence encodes CASSQSGSYGYTF.

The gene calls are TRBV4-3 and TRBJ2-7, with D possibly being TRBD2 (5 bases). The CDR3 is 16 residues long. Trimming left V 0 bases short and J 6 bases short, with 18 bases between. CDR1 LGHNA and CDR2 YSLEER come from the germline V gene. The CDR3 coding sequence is TGCGCCAGCAGCCAAGACCCACTCGAGGGTGTGGGCGAGCAGTACTTC. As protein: CASSQDPLEGVGEQYF.

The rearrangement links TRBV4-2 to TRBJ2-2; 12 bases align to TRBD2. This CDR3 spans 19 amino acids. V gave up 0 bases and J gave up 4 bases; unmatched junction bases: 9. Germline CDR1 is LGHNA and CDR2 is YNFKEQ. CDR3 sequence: CASSQDPPLAGGFTGELFF. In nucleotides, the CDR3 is TGTGCCAGCAGCCAAGATCCTCCCCTAGCGGGGGGGTTCACCGGGGAGCTGTTTTTT.

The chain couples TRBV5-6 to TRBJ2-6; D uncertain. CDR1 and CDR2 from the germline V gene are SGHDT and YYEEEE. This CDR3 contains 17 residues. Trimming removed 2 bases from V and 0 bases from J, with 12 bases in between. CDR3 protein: CASSFLQPNSGANVLTF. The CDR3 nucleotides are TGTGCCAGCAGCTTTTTACAGCCAAACTCTGGGGCCAACGTCCTGACTTTC.

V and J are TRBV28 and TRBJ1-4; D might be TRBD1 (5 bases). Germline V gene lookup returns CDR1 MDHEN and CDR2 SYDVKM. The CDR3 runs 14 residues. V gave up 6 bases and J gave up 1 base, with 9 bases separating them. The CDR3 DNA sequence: TGTGCCAGCAGCCAGACAGTAACTAATGAAAAACTGTTTTTT. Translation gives CASSQTVTNEKLFF.

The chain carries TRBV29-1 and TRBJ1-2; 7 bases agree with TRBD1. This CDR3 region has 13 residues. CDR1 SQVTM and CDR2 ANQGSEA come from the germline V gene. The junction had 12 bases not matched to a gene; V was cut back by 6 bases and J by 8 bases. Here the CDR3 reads CSVVQQGLKGYTF. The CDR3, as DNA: TGCAGCGTAGTGCAACAGGGGCTTAAGGGCTACACCTTC.

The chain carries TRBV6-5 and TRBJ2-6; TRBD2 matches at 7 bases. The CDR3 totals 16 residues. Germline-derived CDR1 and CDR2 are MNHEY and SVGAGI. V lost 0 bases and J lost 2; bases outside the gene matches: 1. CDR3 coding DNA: TGTGCCAGCAGTTACTCGCGGGAGACTGGGGCCAACGTCCTGACTTTC. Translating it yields CASSYSRETGANVLTF.

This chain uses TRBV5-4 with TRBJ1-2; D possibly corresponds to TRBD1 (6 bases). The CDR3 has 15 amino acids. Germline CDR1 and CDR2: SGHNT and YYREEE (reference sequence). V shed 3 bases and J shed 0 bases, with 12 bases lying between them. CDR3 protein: CASSYGTNANYGYTF. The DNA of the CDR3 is TGTGCCAGCAGCTACGGGACAAATGCTAACTATGGCTACACCTTC.

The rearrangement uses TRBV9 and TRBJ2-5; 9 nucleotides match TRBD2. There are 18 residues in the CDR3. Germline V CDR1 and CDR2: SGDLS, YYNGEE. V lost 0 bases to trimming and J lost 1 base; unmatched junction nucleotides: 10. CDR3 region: CASSVASQSSGVQETQYF. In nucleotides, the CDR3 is TGTGCCAGCAGCGTAGCTTCACAGTCTAGCGGGGTCCAAGAGACCCAGTACTTC. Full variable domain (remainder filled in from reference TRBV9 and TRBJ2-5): DSGVTQTPKHLITATGQRVTLRCSPRSGDLSVYWYQQSLDQGLQFLIQYYNGEERAKGNILERFSAQQFPDLHSELNLSSLELGDSALYFCASSVASQSSGVQETQYFGPGTRLLVL.

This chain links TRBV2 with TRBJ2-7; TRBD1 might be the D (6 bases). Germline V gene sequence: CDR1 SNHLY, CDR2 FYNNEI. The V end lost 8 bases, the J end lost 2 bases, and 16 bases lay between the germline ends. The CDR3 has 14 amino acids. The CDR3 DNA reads TGTGCCAGCGGTCCGACAGGACCCCCCTACGAGCAGTACTTC. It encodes CASGPTGPPYEQYF. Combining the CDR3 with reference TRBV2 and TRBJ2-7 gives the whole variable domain EPEVTQTPSHQVTQMGQEVILRCVPISNHLYFYWYRQILGQKVEFLVSFYNNEISEKSEIFDDQFSVERPDGSNFTLKIRSTKLEDSAMYFCASGPTGPPYEQYFGPGTRLTVT.